The 5 T cell receptor beta chains given below trace back to one sample, sequenced in a study of cytomegalovirus exposure and HLA in healthy donors. PCR primers comprised 60 Vbeta and 13 Jbeta primers. The data were produced by immunoSEQ multiplex PCR, yet TCRdb's version contains in-frame clones alone and is incomplete. The sample consists of approximately 90,000 clones, approximately 71% of them appearing once. The sequencing input was PBMCs. The source is a man aged 25 to 40 in good health and CMV-seronegative.

The chain combines TRBV5-1 with TRBJ2-3, with 7 bases fitting TRBD2. The CDR3 is 15 amino acids. In germline, CDR1 is SGHRS, CDR2 YFSETQ. V lost 0 bases and J lost 6; bases outside the gene matches: 7. CDR3 loop: CASSLVASGDDTQYF. The DNA of the CDR3 is TGCGCCAGCAGCTTGGTTGCTAGCGGAGACGATACGCAGTATTTT.

This clone was observed a single time. The gene calls are TRBV10-1 and TRBJ2-1, with D tentatively TRBD1 (5 bases). This CDR3 is 16 amino acids long. Trimming cost V 0 bases and J 0 bases, with 9 bases left between them. Germline CDR1 and CDR2: WNHNN and SYGVQD (reference sequence). The CDR3 reads CASSESRQGSYNEQFF. The CDR3 DNA follows: TGCGCCAGCAGTGAGTCGCGGCAGGGCTCCTACAATGAGCAGTTCTTC.

The chain links TRBV5-1 to TRBJ2-7, with D possibly TRBD2 on 6 matching bases. Germline V gives CDR1 SGHRS, CDR2 YFSETQ. V was clipped by 0 bases and J by 3 bases, with 34 bases between them. The CDR3 has 22 amino acids. The CDR3 is CASSLGIYQPMRGGARSYEQYF. Written as DNA, the CDR3 is TGCGCCAGCAGCTTGGGGATTTATCAGCCCATGCGGGGCGGGGCGAGAAGCTACGAGCAGTACTTC.

V gene TRBV6-5 combines with J gene TRBJ2-7, with D possibly being TRBD1 (6 bases). Germline-derived CDR1 and CDR2 are MNHEY and SVGAGI. Between the trimmed V and J ends, which lost 7 bases and 0 bases, there was a span of 16 bases. The length of the CDR3 is 15 residues. The CDR3 DNA is TGTGCCAGCAAGGTAGACAGGACAAGCTCCTACGAGCAGTACTTC. Amino acid sequence: CASKVDRTSSYEQYF.

V and J are TRBV6-5 and TRBJ2-7; tentative D call: TRBD1 (5 bases). There are 15 residues in the CDR3. The germline gives CDR1 MNHEY, CDR2 SVGAGI. The ends were cut back, 0 bases at V and 4 bases at J, with 13 bases in the middle. The CDR3 DNA reads as TGTGCCAGCAGTTACTCAGGGCAGGGTTGGTACGAGCAGTACTTC. This encodes CASSYSGQGWYEQYF.